Presented here are 26 T cell receptor beta chains from one specimen sequenced in a study of T cells after yellow fever vaccination. One entry per CDR3 protein, called by TCRdb with MiXCR from the 5' RACE reads. Found here are a few hundred thousand distinct CDR3 sequences, roughly 8.6% of them singletons; the top ten hold 17%. Sequencing used PBMCs, obtained more than 35 days after the first yellow fever vaccination. The receptor set was obtained from a man aged 18 to 29 who received the YFV17D yellow fever vaccine.

This chain uses TRBV5-5 with TRBJ1-1; TRBD1 agrees at 7 bases. V lost 4 bases and J lost 3; bases outside the gene matches: 12. Germline V gene lookup returns CDR1 SGHKS and CDR2 YYEKEE (reference sequence). The CDR3 has 16 amino acids. The CDR3 spells CASSLWDSGWDTEAFF. Written as DNA, the CDR3 is TGTGCCAGCAGCCTCTGGGACAGTGGTTGGGACACTGAAGCTTTCTTT.

This clonotype was seen a few times. The chain links TRBV27 to TRBJ2-5; maybe TRBD1 (5 bases). This CDR3 is 16 amino acids long. Per germline, CDR1 MNHEY and CDR2 SMNVEV (reference sequence). Trimming pared 2 bases from V and 0 bases from J, leaving 13 bases between. CDR3 DNA sequence: TGTGCCAGCAGTTTACTCCGTCCAGGGAACCAAGAGACCCAGTACTTC. The encoded protein is CASSLLRPGNQETQYF.

The chain carries TRBV5-1 and TRBJ1-6; no clear D gene. Trimming removed 2 bases at V and 8 bases at J, with 8 bases between. In germline, CDR1 is SGHRS, CDR2 YFSETQ. This CDR3 is 13 amino acids long. CDR3 nucleotides: TGCGCCAGCAGCTTCGGAGCTGATTCACCCCTCCACTTT. It yields the protein CASSFGADSPLHF.

The table lists this clonotype with a few counts. The chain recombines TRBV20-1 with TRBJ1-6; a possible D gene is TRBD1 (6 bases). CDR3 size: 14 residues. The germline CDR1 and CDR2 sequences are DFQATT and SNEGSKA (reference sequence). V was clipped by 3 bases and J by 8 bases, with 14 bases between them. For the CDR3, the DNA is TGCAGTGCTAGGTGGGGGGGCTCTGATTCACCCCTCCACTTT. Translation gives CSARWGGSDSPLHF.

The CDR3 sequence is CASSQDPPGLSGGAPLVDTQYF. CDR3 DNA sequence: TGTGCCAGCAGCCAAGACCCCCCTGGGTTAAGCGGGGGGGCCCCGTTGGTAGATACGCAGTATTTT. V and J are TRBV4-2 and TRBJ2-3, with 10 bases matching TRBD2. The CDR3 is 22 residues long. The V segment lost 0 bases and the J segment 5 bases; nucleotides outside the gene matches: 23. Germline V gene lookup returns CDR1 LGHNA and CDR2 YNFKEQ.

This clonotype has just a few counts. The rearrangement links TRBV9 to TRBJ2-7, with D uncertain. The CDR3 runs 17 residues. Germline assignment: CDR1 SGDLS and CDR2 YYNGEE. Trimming removed 1 base from V and 4 bases from J, with 21 bases in between. The CDR3 region has the DNA TGTGCCAGCAGCGTATCAAGGAAGCCCGGGCAGATTTACGAGCAGTACGTC. This sequence encodes CASSVSRKPGQIYEQYV.

CDR3: CASSAERGGIGELFF. For the CDR3, the DNA is TGTGCCAGCAGTGCTGAGAGGGGTGGAATCGGGGAGCTGTTTTTT. V usage is TRBV2 and J usage is TRBJ2-2; TRBD1 or TRBD2 may be the D gene (5 bases each). With 4 bases removed from V and 7 bases from J, the gap between germline ends came to 16 bases. This CDR3 comprises 15 residues. Germline CDR1 reads SNHLY; CDR2 reads FYNNEI.

The chain carries TRBV7-2 and TRBJ2-1, with TRBD2 identical over 7 bases. The germline CDR1 and CDR2 sequences are SGHTA and FQGNSA. This CDR3 has 16 residues. Losses at the gene ends were 2 bases for V and 7 bases for J; bases not matched to a gene: 11. In DNA form, the CDR3 reads TGTGCCAGCAGCTTACAAGCGGGGCTATTGGGGAATGAGCAGTTCTTC. Its protein product is CASSLQAGLLGNEQFF.

V and J are TRBV14 and TRBJ2-5; a weak D match, TRBD2 (5 bases). V lost 4 bases to trimming and J lost 5 bases, with 14 bases between them. Germline CDR1 reads SGHDN; CDR2 reads FVKESK. The CDR3 totals 14 residues. The CDR3 region has the DNA TGTGCCAGCAGCCGGAACGGGATTCGCGAGACCCAGTACTTC. Amino acids: CASSRNGIRETQYF.

The J gene is TRBJ2-5, the V gene TRBV7-7, with 10 bases that match TRBD2. This CDR3 contains 15 residues. The V segment lost 5 bases and the J segment 6 bases; nucleotides outside the gene matches: 9. Germline V gene data show CDR1 as SSHAT and CDR2 as FNYEAQ (reference sequence). The CDR3 loop reads CASSPFTSGVKTQYF. For the CDR3, the DNA is TGTGCCAGCAGCCCATTTACTAGCGGGGTGAAGACCCAGTACTTC. Based on the CDR3 plus reference TRBV7-7 and TRBJ2-5, the full variable domain is GAGVSQSPRYKVTKRGQDVTLRCDPISSHATLYWYQQALGQGPEFLTYFNYEAQPDKSGLPSDRFSAERPEGSISTLTIQRTEQRDSAMYRCASSPFTSGVKTQYFGPGTRLLVL.

The chain joins TRBV7-2 to TRBJ2-3; 8 bases are shared with TRBD2. J lost 12 bases, V lost 11 bases, and 13 bases had no gene match. This CDR3 region has 12 residues. Germline-derived CDR1 and CDR2 are SGHTA and FQGNSA. Written as DNA, the CDR3 is TGTGCCGGGGGCGGGGGGCCGATTGGACAGTATTTT. Translated: CAGGGGPIGQYF. The whole variable domain, remainder taken from reference TRBV7-2 and TRBJ2-3, is GAGVSQSPSNKVTEKGKDVELRCDPISGHTALYWYRQSLGQGLEFLIYFQGNSAPDKSGLPSDRFSAERTGGSVSTLTIQRTQQEDSAVYLCAGGGGPIGQYFGPGTRLTVL.

V usage is TRBV5-4 and J usage is TRBJ2-1; D is unclear. The germline V gene has CDR1 SGHNT and CDR2 YYREEE (reference sequence). CDR3 length: 15 amino acids. V lost 4 bases and J 0 bases, leaving 11 bases between the germline ends. CDR3 protein: CASSASSSSYNEQFF. In DNA, the CDR3 is TGTGCCAGCAGCGCAAGTTCTAGCTCCTACAATGAGCAGTTCTTC.

This clonotype has more than one count but fewer than ten. V gene TRBV27 combines with J gene TRBJ1-1; D may be TRBD1 (6 bases). The CDR3 loop spans 13 amino acids. Per the germline V gene, CDR1 is MNHEY and CDR2 is SMNVEV (reference sequence). With 4 bases removed from V and 6 bases from J, the gap between germline ends came to 12 bases. The CDR3: CASSYREWAEAFF. The CDR3 DNA reads as TGTGCCAGCAGTTACAGGGAATGGGCTGAAGCTTTCTTT.

This clonotype was recorded a few times. V is TRBV4-2 and J is TRBJ2-5; no reliable D call. In germline, CDR1 is LGHNA, CDR2 YNFKEQ. The CDR3 totals 14 residues. Trimming shortened V by 2 bases and J by 0 bases, and 7 bases separated the two germline ends. DNA of the CDR3: TGTGCCAGCAGCCAACACCACGACCAAGAGACCCAGTACTTC. Its protein product is CASSQHHDQETQYF.

This clonotype was seen only a few times. The chain uses TRBV28 and TRBJ2-2; D unclear. Germline CDR1 MDHEN, CDR2 SYDVKM. CDR3 length: 15 amino acids. V was trimmed by 2 bases and J by 1 base, leaving 8 bases between them. CDR3 residues: CASSLGLGNTGELFF. Written as DNA, the CDR3 is TGTGCCAGCAGTTTAGGTTTGGGGAACACCGGGGAGCTGTTTTTT.

In its sample, this clonotype was seen a few times. The chain combines TRBV7-2 with TRBJ1-6; 8 bases line up with TRBD1. V lost 7 bases to trimming and J lost 6 bases; unmatched junction nucleotides: 11. The CDR3 is 16 amino acids. CDR1 and CDR2 (germline): SGHTA, FQGNSA. CDR3 region: CASTSSRDRPNSPLHF. In nucleotides, the CDR3 is TGTGCCAGCACGTCCTCTCGGGACAGGCCTAATTCACCCCTCCACTTT.

The V gene is TRBV6-2 or TRBV6-3, the J gene TRBJ1-5; D not resolved. The CDR3 covers 14 residues. CDR1 and CDR2 (germline): MNHEY, SVGEGT. The V and J ends lost 2 bases and 8 bases respectively, with 13 bases between them. CDR3 residues: CASSYPATREPQHF. CDR3 sequence (DNA): TGTGCCAGCAGTTACCCAGCCACAAGGGAGCCCCAGCATTTT.

This clonotype was counted a few times. DNA of the CDR3: TGTGCCAGCAGCTTGGACACTGGGTTCTACGAGCAGTACTTC. It encodes CASSLDTGFYEQYF. The chain couples TRBV7-9 to TRBJ2-7, with D possibly matching TRBD1 (5 bases). Germline loops: CDR1 SEHNR, CDR2 FQNEAQ (reference sequence). With 3 bases removed from V and 3 bases from J, the gap between germline ends came to 12 bases. CDR3 size: 14 residues.

This chain joins TRBV5-1 and TRBJ2-1; tentative D call: TRBD2 (5 bases). V lost 0 bases and J 4 bases, leaving 14 bases between the germline ends. This CDR3 comprises 16 residues. CDR1 is SGHRS and CDR2 is YFSETQ in the germline V gene. This chain's CDR3 is CASSLAGLRIYNEQFF. The CDR3, as DNA: TGCGCCAGCAGCTTGGCAGGACTGAGAATTTACAATGAGCAGTTCTTC. Full variable domain (rest looked up from reference TRBV5-1 and TRBJ2-1): KAGVTQTPRYLIKTRGQQVTLSCSPISGHRSVSWYQQTPGQGLQFLFEYFSETQRNKGNFPGRFSGRQFSNSRSEMNVSTLELGDSALYLCASSLAGLRIYNEQFFGPGTRLTVL.

This clonotype was found many times. The V gene is TRBV5-1, the J gene TRBJ1-1, with D possibly matching TRBD1 (6 bases). There are 14 residues in the CDR3. With 0 bases removed from V and 3 bases from J, the gap between germline ends came to 9 bases. Germline V gives CDR1 SGHRS, CDR2 YFSETQ. The CDR3 loop is CASSLAGADTEAFF. The CDR3 region has the DNA TGCGCCAGCAGCTTGGCGGGGGCGGACACTGAAGCTTTCTTT.

The chain combines TRBV6-1 with TRBJ2-7, with TRBD1 identical over 8 bases. The V and J ends lost 6 bases and 2 bases, in that order; junction bases with no gene match: 6. The length of the CDR3 is 14 residues. Looked up from germline, CDR1 is MNHNS and CDR2 is SASEGT. The CDR3 DNA reads TGTGCCAGCAGAAAGACAGGGGACACCTACGAGCAGTACGTC. This encodes CASRKTGDTYEQYV.

This clonotype has a count of ten or more. The chain couples TRBV5-1 to TRBJ2-7, with D perhaps matching TRBD1 or TRBD2 (5 bases each). Per the germline V gene, CDR1 is SGHRS and CDR2 is YFSETQ. Trimming removed 1 base at V and 1 base at J, with 12 bases between. CDR3 size: 15 residues. As DNA, the CDR3 is TGCGCCAGCAGCTTGCAGCCTGGGGGTTCCTACGAGCAGTACGTC. Its protein product is CASSLQPGGSYEQYV.

In this sample, this clonotype turned up a few times. The V and J genes are TRBV5-6 and TRBJ2-7; 7 bases line up with TRBD1. CDR3 length: 14 residues. V dropped 1 base and J dropped 3; count of bases not matched to a gene: 4. CDR1 and CDR2 (germline): SGHDT, YYEEEE. The CDR3 loop reads CASSLFGTDYEQYF. CDR3 coding DNA: TGTGCCAGCAGCTTGTTTGGGACAGACTACGAGCAGTACTTC.

This chain connects TRBV18 to TRBJ2-5, with 12 bases aligning to TRBD2. The CDR3 contains 15 residues. V lost 4 bases, J lost 2 bases, and 2 bases stayed unmatched. Germline CDR1 is KGHSH and CDR2 is LQKENI. The CDR3 sequence: CASSRGTSGQETQYF. In nucleotides, the CDR3 is TGTGCCAGCTCACGTGGGACTAGCGGGCAAGAGACCCAGTACTTC.

This clonotype was picked up a small number of times. The gene calls are TRBV6-5 and TRBJ2-6, with D possibly being TRBD2 (6 bases). Per germline, CDR1 MNHEY and CDR2 SVGAGI. The CDR3 sequence is 16 residues long. V lost 0 bases and J lost 6, with 12 bases in between. Here the CDR3 DNA reads TGTGCCAGCAGTTACTCCGGGGGTCGGAAGGCCAACGTCCTGACTTTC. It specifies CASSYSGGRKANVLTF.

This clonotype was counted ten times or more. V is TRBV5-1 and J is TRBJ1-6, with D perhaps matching TRBD1 (5 bases). Germline assignment: CDR1 SGHRS and CDR2 YFSETQ. The V end lost 0 bases, the J end lost 8 bases, and 24 bases lay between the germline ends. The CDR3 sequence is 19 residues long. The CDR3 is CASSLGAGNVRNGDSPLHF. The CDR3 bases are TGCGCCAGCAGCTTGGGGGCAGGGAATGTTCGGAACGGGGATTCACCCCTCCACTTT.